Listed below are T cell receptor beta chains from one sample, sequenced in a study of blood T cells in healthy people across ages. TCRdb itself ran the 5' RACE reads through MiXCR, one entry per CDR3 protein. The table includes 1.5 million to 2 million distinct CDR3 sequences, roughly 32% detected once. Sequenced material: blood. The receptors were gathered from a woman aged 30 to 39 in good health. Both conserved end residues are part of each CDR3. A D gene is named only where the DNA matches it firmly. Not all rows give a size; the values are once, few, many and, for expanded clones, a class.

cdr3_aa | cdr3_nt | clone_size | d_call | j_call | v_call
CAISERSNNEQFF | TGTGCCATCAGTGAAAGATCAAACAATGAGCAGTTCTTC | few | - | TRBJ2-1 | TRBV10-3
CASSLLPGQGIPEAFF | TGTGCCAGCAGTTTACTTCCGGGACAGGGCATCCCTGAAGCTTTCTTT | few | TRBD1 | TRBJ1-1 | TRBV28
CASSMIGNVVGYTF | TGTGCCAGCAGCATGATTGGCAACGTGGTTGGCTACACCTTC | few | - | TRBJ1-2 | TRBV7-9
CASSLTGRGSNEKLFF | TGTGCCAGCAGTCTGACAGGGCGGGGGAGCAATGAAAAACTGTTTTTT | few | TRBD1 | TRBJ1-4 | TRBV7-9
CASSGGTEKLFF | TGTGCCAGCAGTGGTGGGACAGAAAAACTGTTTTTT | - | - | TRBJ1-4 | TRBV25-1
CASSLYRPNNEQFF | TGTGCCAGCAGTTTATACAGACCAAACAATGAGCAGTTCTTC | - | - | TRBJ2-1 | TRBV27
CASSQTRQGNYGYTF | TGCGCCAGCAGCCAAACCCGGCAGGGGAACTATGGCTACACCTTC | few | - | TRBJ1-2 | TRBV4-1
CASGLAGEQYF | TGCGCCAGCGGACTAGCGGGTGAGCAGTACTTC | - | TRBD2 | TRBJ2-7 | TRBV10-2
CASSLEGLAGVGNIQYF | TGCGCCAGCAGCTTGGAAGGACTAGCGGGAGTGGGGAACATTCAGTACTTC | many | TRBD2 | TRBJ2-4 | TRBV5-1
CSGGLADYNEQFF | TGCAGTGGGGGGCTAGCGGACTACAATGAGCAGTTCTTC | few | - | TRBJ2-1 | TRBV20-1
CASSALAGFYNEQFF | TGTGCCAGCAGCGCACTAGCGGGATTTTACAATGAGCAGTTCTTC | - | TRBD2 | TRBJ2-1 | TRBV2
CASSLGDHHSGANVLTF | TGCGCCAGCAGCCTAGGGGACCATCACTCTGGGGCCAACGTCCTGACTTTC | many | - | TRBJ2-6 | TRBV5-1
CASSGLAGIRVQYF | TGTGCCAGCAGTGGACTAGCGGGGATTAGAGTGCAGTACTTC | - | TRBD2 | TRBJ2-7 | TRBV28
CASSSLSSGNWDTQYF | TGTGCCAGCAGCTCCCTCTCTAGCGGGAATTGGGATACGCAGTATTTT | - | TRBD2 | TRBJ2-3 | TRBV14
CASSQGYRDQFHEQFF | TGTGCCAGCAGCCAAGGATACCGGGACCAATTTCATGAGCAGTTCTTC | - | - | TRBJ2-1 | TRBV3-1
CASSLIRGISYEQYF | TGTGCCAGCAGCTTAATACGGGGAATCTCCTACGAGCAGTACTTC | - | - | TRBJ2-7 | TRBV7-3
CASGGQGNEKLFF | TGTGCCAGCGGAGGCCAGGGTAATGAAAAACTGTTTTTT | few | - | TRBJ1-4 | TRBV7-9
CASSRAGGGTGTEAFF | TGCGCCAGCAGCCGCGCGGGAGGGGGGACCGGCACTGAAGCTTTCTTT | - | - | TRBJ1-1 | TRBV5-1
CASSGGYYGCTF | TGTGCCAGCAGTGGGGGGTACTATGGCTGCACCTTC | - | - | TRBJ1-2 | TRBV25-1
CATSREAQGNHEQYF | TGTGCCACCAGCAGAGAAGCGCAGGGTAACCACGAGCAGTACTTC | - | - | TRBJ2-7 | TRBV15
CASSKRTSGYNEQYF | TGTGCCAGCAGTAAACGGACTAGCGGATACAATGAGCAGTACTTC | - | TRBD2 | TRBJ2-7 | TRBV9
CASSSGTSGTRDTQYF | TGTGCCAGCAGTTCCGGGACTAGCGGGACCAGAGATACGCAGTATTTT | - | TRBD2 | TRBJ2-3 | TRBV27
CASSLKTIQETQYF | TGTGCCAGCAGCTTGAAGACAATACAAGAGACCCAGTACTTC | - | - | TRBJ2-5 | TRBV5-6
CASSEDGTGEGYTF | TGTGCCAGCAGTGAAGACGGGACAGGGGAAGGCTACACCTTC | - | TRBD1 | TRBJ1-2 | TRBV6-1
CASSLTGRNQPQHF | TGTGCCAGCAGCCTCACAGGTCGCAATCAGCCCCAGCATTTT | many | - | TRBJ1-5 | TRBV27
CASSKALATGASNYGYTF | TGTGCCAGCAGCAAAGCGCTTGCGACAGGGGCTAGTAACTATGGCTACACCTTC | - | - | TRBJ1-2 | TRBV21-1
CASGQLNTEAFF | TGTGCCTCGGGACAGTTGAACACTGAAGCTTTCTTT | - | TRBD1 | TRBJ1-1 | TRBV27
CASSLDPTRIYEQYF | TGTGCCAGCAGCTTAGACCCCACTAGGATCTACGAGCAGTACTTC | few | - | TRBJ2-7 | TRBV7-8
CASRRGRTGGRSSNQPQHF | TGTGCCAGCAGGAGGGGGAGGACAGGGGGCCGTTCGAGCAATCAGCCCCAGCATTTT | few | TRBD1 | TRBJ1-5 | TRBV2
CSASRDGANVLTF | TGCAGTGCTAGCAGGGATGGGGCCAACGTCCTGACTTTC | many | - | TRBJ2-6 | TRBV20-1
CASSKTGTGVYEQYF | TGTGCCAGCAGCAAAACCGGGACTGGGGTCTACGAGCAGTACTTC | many | - | TRBJ2-7 | TRBV7-2
CASSLRGQGTDTQYF | TGTGCCAGCAGCTTAAGGGGGCAAGGTACAGATACGCAGTATTTT | - | - | TRBJ2-3 | TRBV7-3
CASRHSSGGYGYTF | TGTGCCAGCAGACACTCCAGTGGGGGTTATGGCTACACCTTC | few | - | TRBJ1-2 | TRBV12-3/TRBV12-4
CASSYPVQNYEQYF | TGTGCCAGCAGTTATCCAGTACAGAACTACGAGCAGTACTTC | - | - | TRBJ2-7 | TRBV6-6
CSARDLRTANFEAFF | TGCAGTGCTAGAGATCTTCGGACAGCTAACTTTGAAGCTTTCTTT | - | - | TRBJ1-1 | TRBV20-1
CASIPDSSGVGIGRFRGYTF | TGTGCCAGCATCCCCGACTCATCGGGAGTCGGGATTGGGCGTTTTCGGGGCTACACCTTC | few | - | TRBJ1-2 | TRBV7-2
CSARDTVDTQYF | TGCAGTGCTAGAGATACGGTAGATACGCAGTATTTT | once | - | TRBJ2-3 | TRBV20-1
CASSRGQNTDTQYF | TGTGCCAGCAGCCGGGGACAGAACACAGATACGCAGTATTTT | - | TRBD1 | TRBJ2-3 | TRBV7-9
CASTGLAGVYNEQFF | TGTGCCAGCACGGGACTAGCGGGAGTATACAATGAGCAGTTCTTC | few | TRBD2 | TRBJ2-1 | TRBV25-1
CASSFSSGLEQFF | TGCGCCAGCAGCTTTTCTAGCGGGCTTGAGCAGTTCTTC | few | TRBD2 | TRBJ2-1 | TRBV4-1
CASSFWAGYGNEQFF | TGTGCCAGCAGTTTTTGGGCCGGGTATGGCAATGAGCAGTTCTTC | - | - | TRBJ2-1 | TRBV27
CSARGPLFNEQFF | TGCAGTGCTAGAGGTCCGCTGTTCAATGAGCAGTTCTTC | few | - | TRBJ2-1 | TRBV20-1
CSAREGLAGSYNEQFF | TGCAGTGCTAGGGAGGGACTAGCGGGCTCCTACAATGAGCAGTTCTTC | - | TRBD2 | TRBJ2-1 | TRBV20-1